This T cell receptor beta chain was recovered during a study of cytomegalovirus exposure and HLA in healthy donors. CDR1 WNHNN and CDR2 SYGVQD come from the germline V gene (reference sequence). The V gene lost 2 bases and the J gene lost 6 bases, with 8 bases spanning the gap. The CDR3 is made up of 12 amino acids. The study, taken as a whole, reports: The authors listed 180 or so TCR beta chains as cytomegalovirus-associated.

In regard to this clone: The target antigen is unknown.

The donors were members of the roughly 120-subject validation cohort (separate from the approximately 670-subject first cohort). The assay was immunoSEQ multiplex PCR, and TCRdb's table has in-frame clones only and misses some. The sample carries about 250,000 clones, around nine tenths recorded once. The sample consisted of PBMCs. This TCR derives from a man aged 18 to 35 in good health and CMV-seronegative. The chain combines TRBV10-1 with TRBJ2-7; the D gene is possibly TRBD2 (6 bases). The CDR3 here is CASSERRGEQYF. The CDR3 nucleotides read TGCGCCAGCAGTGAGAGGAGGGGCGAGCAGTACTTC.